This TCR beta chain was sequenced during a study of shared clonotypes between healthy human individuals. Germline CDR1 and CDR2: SNHLY and FYNNEI. This CDR3 spans 13 amino acids. Unmatched junction bases numbered 3, after V lost 7 bases and J lost 5 bases. Negatively enriched CD4+ T cells were divided by CD45RA into naive and memory. Regarding the study as a whole: Few donors restricted represented genetic and exposure-history diversity. Only blood was sampled; tissue repertoires likely differ.

The authors split each subset's genomic DNA evenly across several immunoSEQ plates. The method was immunoSEQ multiplex PCR; TCRdb's version includes in-frame clones alone and lacks a portion of them. Here the sample spans hundreds of thousands of clones, 72% being singletons. Details on this clone: As yet, its antigen is unknown.

The chain recombines TRBV2 with TRBJ2-3, with 10 positions matching TRBD2. The sequence was obtained from a woman aged 30 to 39 in good health. Sequencing was performed on memory CD4+ T cells sorted from blood. Subset given: CD45RA-negative fraction. Here the CDR3 DNA reads TGTGCCAGCACGCGACTAGCGGGAGATACGCAGTATTTT. As protein: CASTRLAGDTQYF.